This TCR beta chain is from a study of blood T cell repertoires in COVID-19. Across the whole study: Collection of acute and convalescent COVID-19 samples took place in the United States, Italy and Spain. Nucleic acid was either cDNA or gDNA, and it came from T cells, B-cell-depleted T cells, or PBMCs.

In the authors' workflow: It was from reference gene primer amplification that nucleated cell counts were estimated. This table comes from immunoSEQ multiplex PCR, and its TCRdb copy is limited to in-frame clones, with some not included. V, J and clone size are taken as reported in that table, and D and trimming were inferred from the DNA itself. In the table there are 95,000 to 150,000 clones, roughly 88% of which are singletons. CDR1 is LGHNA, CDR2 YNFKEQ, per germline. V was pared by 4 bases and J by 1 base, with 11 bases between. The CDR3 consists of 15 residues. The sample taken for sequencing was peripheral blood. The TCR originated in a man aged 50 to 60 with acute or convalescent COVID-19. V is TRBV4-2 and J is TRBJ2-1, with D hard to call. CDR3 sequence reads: CASSPVHDSYNEQFF. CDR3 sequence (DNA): TGTGCCAGCAGCCCCGTACACGATTCCTACAATGAGCAGTTCTTC.